Below, 15 T cell receptor beta chains from the same sample are listed, as sequenced in a study of blood T cell repertoires in COVID-19 (dated by TCRdb to 2018 to 2020). The method was the immunoSEQ multiplex PCR assay. Here the immuneACCESS table is served through TCRdb, limited to in-frame sequences with V and J called. Missing clones are a known gap in these copies; in checked studies unresolved V genes cover under half, and the rest lacks a known reason. This sample is represented by 100,000 to 150,000 clones; approximately 88% of them were singletons. Clones ranked in the top ten supply around 10% of the sample. The sample was peripheral blood. These TCRs come from a man between 45 and 60 years old with acute or convalescent COVID-19.

The V gene is TRBV3-1 (or the pseudogene TRBV3-2), the J gene TRBJ1-2; no clear D gene. CDR1 and CDR2 from the germline V gene are LGHDT and YNNKEL (reference sequence). The V and J ends lost 2 bases and 0 bases respectively, with 10 bases between them. This CDR3 is 15 amino acids long. CDR3 sequence: CASSQRDIANYGYTF. The DNA for the CDR3 is TGTGCCAGCAGCCAAAGAGACATAGCTAACTATGGCTACACCTTC.

The chain has TRBV4-1 and TRBJ2-7, with D tentatively TRBD1 (6 bases). CDR3 length: 14 amino acids. Between the trimmed V and J ends, which lost 4 bases and 0 bases, there was a span of 10 bases. In germline, CDR1 is MGHRA, CDR2 YSYEKL. The CDR3 region has the DNA TGCGCCAGCAGCCGGACAGAGAGCTCCTACGAGCAGTACTTC. Translated: CASSRTESSYEQYF.

The genes are TRBV28 and TRBJ2-7; perhaps TRBD1 as D (6 bases). The germline gives CDR1 MDHEN, CDR2 SYDVKM. The CDR3 length is 13 residues. Trimming cost V 5 bases and J 2 bases, with 10 bases left between them. In DNA form, the CDR3 reads TGTGCCAGCAGTACAGGGCTCGCCTACGAGCAGTACTTC. Translation gives CASSTGLAYEQYF.

The V call is TRBV27, the J call TRBJ1-2; TRBD1 agrees at 8 bases. The ends lost 6 bases at V and 8 bases at J; junction bases unmatched: 8. CDR1 is MNHEY and CDR2 is SMNVEV in the germline V gene (reference sequence). The CDR3 totals 13 residues. CDR3 DNA: TGTGCCAGCAGAGTGACAGGGGTAGAGGGCTACACCTTC. This sequence encodes CASRVTGVEGYTF.

The V call is TRBV27, the J call TRBJ2-3; D uncertain. Deletions cut 5 bases from V and 2 bases from J, with 11 bases between. CDR3 length: 14 residues. Germline loops: CDR1 MNHEY, CDR2 SMNVEV (reference sequence). The DNA of the CDR3 is TGTGCCAGCAGTCGCGGCTGGCCCACAGATACGCAGTATTTT. It codes for CASSRGWPTDTQYF.

This chain links TRBV7-2 with TRBJ2-5, with TRBD1 identical over 8 bases. V lost 5 bases and J lost 2; bases outside the gene matches: 4. In germline, CDR1 is SGHTA, CDR2 FQGNSA. The CDR3 is made up of 14 amino acids. CDR3 loop: CASSRTGRQETQYF. The CDR3 DNA sequence: TGTGCCAGCAGCCGGACAGGGAGACAAGAGACCCAGTACTTC.

This chain uses TRBV7-9 with TRBJ1-6; TRBD1 agrees at 9 bases. The CDR3 covers 15 residues. V dropped 4 bases and J dropped 7; count of bases not matched to a gene: 5. Germline CDR1 reads SEHNR; CDR2 reads FQNEAQ (reference sequence). CDR3 nucleotides: TGTGCCAGCAGCTCAGGGACAGGGTACAATTCACCCCTCCACTTT. This sequence encodes CASSSGTGYNSPLHF.

This clone showed up just a few times. The chain recombines TRBV18 with TRBJ1-4, with TRBD1 as a possible D gene (5 bases). CDR3 length: 16 amino acids. Germline CDR1 and CDR2: KGHSH and LQKENI. V was trimmed by 1 base and J by 5 bases, leaving 14 bases between them. The DNA of the CDR3 is TGTGCCAGCTCACCACAACGGCCCAGGGTGAATGAAAAACTGTTTTTT. Translating gives CASSPQRPRVNEKLFF.

The CDR3 coding sequence is TGTGCCAGCTCACCCGTTGGGACAGGGGGATTTTTCTTT. Translating gives CASSPVGTGGFFF. The chain links TRBV18 to TRBJ1-1, with 11 bases matching TRBD1. The germline V gene has CDR1 KGHSH and CDR2 LQKENI. The CDR3 totals 13 residues. Trimming cost V 3 bases and J 13 bases; bases outside gene matches: 7.

V and J are TRBV27 and TRBJ2-7, with a tentative D call TRBD2 (5 bases). Per the germline V gene, CDR1 is MNHEY and CDR2 is SMNVEV (reference sequence). Trimming stripped 3 bases from V and 3 bases from J, with 18 bases between. This CDR3 region has 16 residues. This CDR3 is CASSFQPQRQNYEQYF. CDR3 coding DNA: TGTGCCAGCAGTTTCCAACCCCAGCGGCAGAACTACGAGCAGTACTTC.

This clone has only a few counts. V gene TRBV27 combines with J gene TRBJ1-2, with 7 bases matching TRBD1. Per the germline V gene, CDR1 is MNHEY and CDR2 is SMNVEV (reference sequence). The CDR3 length is 14 residues. J was trimmed by 7 bases and V by 4 bases; bases with no gene match: 9. The CDR3, as DNA: TGTGCCAGCAGTTCCCGGGACAGTCTAGCTGGCTACACCTTC. The encoded protein is CASSSRDSLAGYTF.

The V gene is TRBV5-4, the J gene TRBJ1-3; possibly TRBD1 for D (6 bases). The CDR3 is 17 residues long. Germline V gene data show CDR1 as SGHNT and CDR2 as YYREEE (reference sequence). V dropped 5 bases and J dropped 0 bases, with 18 bases sitting between them. This CDR3 is CASSSRAGQYSGNTIYF. The DNA for the CDR3 is TGTGCCAGCAGTTCTAGAGCGGGACAATACTCTGGAAACACCATATATTTT.

This clone was counted a few times. The rearrangement links TRBV30 to TRBJ1-5; weak D call: TRBD1 (5 bases). CDR1 GTSNPN and CDR2 SVGIG come from the germline V gene (reference sequence). V lost 2 bases and J lost 3, with 8 bases in between. The CDR3 extends over 13 amino acids. CDR3 amino acids: CAWSLTDNQPQHF. The DNA of the CDR3 is TGTGCCTGGAGTCTGACAGACAATCAGCCCCAGCATTTT. The whole variable domain, remainder taken from reference TRBV30 and TRBJ1-5, is SQTIHQWPATLVQPVGSPLSLECTVEGTSNPNLYWYRQAAGRGLQLLFYSVGIGQISSEVPQNLSASRPQDRQFILSSKKLLLSDSGFYLCAWSLTDNQPQHFGDGTRLSIL.

The rearrangement links TRBV5-1 to TRBJ2-1; 7 bases match TRBD1. The CDR3 loop spans 14 amino acids. The J segment lost 7 bases and the V segment lost 3 bases, leaving 7 bases of the junction unmatched. Germline-derived CDR1 and CDR2 are SGHRS and YFSETQ. CDR3 amino acids: CASSSRQGINEQFF. CDR3 nucleotide sequence: TGCGCCAGCAGCTCCCGACAGGGTATTAATGAGCAGTTCTTC.

Of note for this clone: Mismatch with germline at one junction end may stem from a read error. V and J are TRBV20-1 and TRBJ1-2; tentative D call: TRBD1 (5 bases). The CDR3 is 12 residues long. CDR1 DFQATT and CDR2 SNEGSKA come from the germline V gene (reference sequence). CDR3 in amino acids: CRASWQGDGYTF. For the CDR3, the DNA is TGCAGGGCTAGTTGGCAGGGCGATGGCTACACCTTC.